This T cell receptor (beta chain) comes out of a study of blood T cell repertoires in COVID-19. Study-wide context: PBMCs, B-cell-depleted T cells, or T cells were the source of the cDNA or gDNA that made up the material.

Germline V gene data show CDR1 as LGHDT and CDR2 as YNNKEL (reference sequence). V lost 4 bases and J 0 bases, leaving 18 bases between the germline ends. The CDR3 spans 17 residues. Assay used: immunoSEQ multiplex PCR; TCRdb lists only in-frame clones, some missing. The top ten clones hold 6.5% to 8.5% of a sample with almost 500,000 clones, about nine tenths of them seen once. This rearrangement joins TRBV3-1 (or the pseudogene TRBV3-2) to TRBJ1-2; perhaps TRBD1 as D (5 bases). The source material was PBMCs or T cells enriched from blood (not recorded which). The sequence came from a woman aged 55-75 years who had recovered from COVID-19. In nucleotides, the CDR3 is TGTGCCAGCAGCCCTTTATCCGGCCAGGGCCCTAACTATGGCTACACCTTC. Encoded protein: CASSPLSGQGPNYGYTF.